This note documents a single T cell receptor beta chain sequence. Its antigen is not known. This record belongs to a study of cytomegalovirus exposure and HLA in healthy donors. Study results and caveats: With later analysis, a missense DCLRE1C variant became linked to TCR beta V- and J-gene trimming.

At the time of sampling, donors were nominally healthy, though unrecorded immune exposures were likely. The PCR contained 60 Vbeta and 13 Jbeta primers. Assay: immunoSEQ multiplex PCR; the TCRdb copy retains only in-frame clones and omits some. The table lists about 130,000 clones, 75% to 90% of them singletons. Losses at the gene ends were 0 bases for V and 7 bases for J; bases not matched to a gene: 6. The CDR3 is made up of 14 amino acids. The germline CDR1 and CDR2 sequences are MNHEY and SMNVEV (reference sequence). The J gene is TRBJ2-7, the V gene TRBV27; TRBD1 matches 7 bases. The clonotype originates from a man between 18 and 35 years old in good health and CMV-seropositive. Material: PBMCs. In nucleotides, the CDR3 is TGTGCCAGCAGTTTATCCGGGACAGAGGGGGAGCAGTACTTC. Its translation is CASSLSGTEGEQYF.